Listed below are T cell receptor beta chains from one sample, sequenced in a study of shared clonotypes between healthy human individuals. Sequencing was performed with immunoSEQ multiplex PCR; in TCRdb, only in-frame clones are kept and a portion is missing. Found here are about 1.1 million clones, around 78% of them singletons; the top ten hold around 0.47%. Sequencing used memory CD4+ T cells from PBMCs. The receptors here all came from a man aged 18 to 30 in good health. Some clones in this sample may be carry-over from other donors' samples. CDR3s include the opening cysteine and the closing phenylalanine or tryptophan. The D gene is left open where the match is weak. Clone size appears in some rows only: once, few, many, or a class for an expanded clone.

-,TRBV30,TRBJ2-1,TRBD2,CAWSGRALMNEQFF,TGTGCCTGGAGCGGGAGGGCCTTGATGAATGAGCAGTTCTTC
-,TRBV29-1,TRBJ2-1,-,CSVQGRSNNEQFF,TGCAGCGTTCAGGGCAGAAGTAACAATGAGCAGTTCTTC
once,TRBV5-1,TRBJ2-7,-,CASSLDSFEQYF,TGCGCCAGCAGCTTGGACAGCTTCGAGCAGTACTTC
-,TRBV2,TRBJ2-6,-,CASSALGAGANVLTF,TGTGCCAGCAGTGCACTTGGGGCAGGGGCCAACGTCCTGACTTTC
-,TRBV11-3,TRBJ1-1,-,CASSLLREGSTEAFF,TGTGCCAGCAGCTTGCTTCGAGAGGGCTCCACTGAAGCTTTCTTT
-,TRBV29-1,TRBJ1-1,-,CSVEGRLAGFVFMNTEAFF,TGCAGCGTTGAAGGCAGGCTTGCGGGGTTCGTATTTATGAACACTGAAGCTTTCTTT
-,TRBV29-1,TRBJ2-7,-,CSVLKLAGISYEQYF,TGCAGCGTTCTAAAGTTGGCAGGTATTAGTTACGAGCAGTACTTC
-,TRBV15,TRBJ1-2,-,CATSRARGAGNGYTF,TGTGCCACCAGCAGAGCCCGGGGTGCAGGGAATGGCTACACCTTC
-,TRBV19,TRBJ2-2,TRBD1,CASRGQTNTGELFF,TGTGCCAGTAGGGGACAGACGAACACCGGGGAGCTGTTTTTT
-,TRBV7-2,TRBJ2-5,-,CASSLAGPKETQYF,TGTGCCAGCAGCTTAGCCGGACCGAAAGAGACCCAGTACTTC
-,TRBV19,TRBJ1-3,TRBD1,CASTRTGRSGNTIYF,TGTGCCAGTACCAGGACAGGGAGATCCGGAAACACCATATATTTT
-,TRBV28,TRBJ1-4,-,CASSLSGAANEKLFF,TGTGCCAGCAGTTTATCAGGGGCGGCTAATGAAAAACTGTTTTTT
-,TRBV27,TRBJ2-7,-,CASSSPKGRDSYEQYF,TGTGCCAGCAGTTCCCCTAAGGGGCGGGACTCCTACGAGCAGTACTTC
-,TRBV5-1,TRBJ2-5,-,CASSPRQSGVMETQYF,TGCGCCAGCAGCCCCAGACAGTCGGGAGTAATGGAGACCCAGTACTTC
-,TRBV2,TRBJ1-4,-,CASRRLSEKLFF,TGTGCCTCCCGGAGATTGAGTGAAAAACTGTTTTTT
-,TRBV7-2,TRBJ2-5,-,CASSLTSFRLTQYF,TGTGCCAGCAGCTTGACGAGTTTCCGGTTGACCCAGTACTTC
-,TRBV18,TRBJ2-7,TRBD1,CASSPNRQGASYEQYF,TGTGCCAGCTCACCGAACAGACAGGGTGCCTCCTACGAGCAGTACTTC
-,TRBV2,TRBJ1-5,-,CACAVYSNQPQHF,TGTGCCTGCGCCGTTTATAGCAATCAGCCCCAGCATTTT
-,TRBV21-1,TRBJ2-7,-,CASSFQTSGGSYEQYF,TGTGCCAGCAGCTTCCAGACTAGCGGGGGCTCCTACGAGCAGTACTTC